By sample fraction, the clone carrying this T cell receptor beta chain is large. Its specificity is not known. Amplification of TRBV12-4/TRBJ1-2 clonotypes used adaptor-ligated barcode primers. TCRdb independently ran MiXCR on the multiplex PCR reads; one entry per CDR3 protein. The repertoire has about 1,800 distinct CDR3 sequences, 1.3% of them found once; the top ten carry approximately 19%. Purified naive CD4+ T cells were depleted of CD25+ Tregs. Findings and limits, study-wide: Greatest tumor Treg TCR overlap was with tumor naive CD4+ cells.

V lost 2 bases and J lost 5, with 9 bases in between. This CDR3 region has 13 residues. This chain links TRBV12-3 or TRBV12-4 with TRBJ1-2; D is unclear. The sequence derives from a female donor with breast cancer. Sequencing was performed on naive CD4+ T cells sorted from blood. Subset given: naive CD4+ T cells, CD4+CD45RA+CD25-. The CDR3 spells CASSLWQKYGYTF. The CDR3, as DNA: TGTGCCAGCAGTTTATGGCAGAAGTATGGCTACACCTTC.